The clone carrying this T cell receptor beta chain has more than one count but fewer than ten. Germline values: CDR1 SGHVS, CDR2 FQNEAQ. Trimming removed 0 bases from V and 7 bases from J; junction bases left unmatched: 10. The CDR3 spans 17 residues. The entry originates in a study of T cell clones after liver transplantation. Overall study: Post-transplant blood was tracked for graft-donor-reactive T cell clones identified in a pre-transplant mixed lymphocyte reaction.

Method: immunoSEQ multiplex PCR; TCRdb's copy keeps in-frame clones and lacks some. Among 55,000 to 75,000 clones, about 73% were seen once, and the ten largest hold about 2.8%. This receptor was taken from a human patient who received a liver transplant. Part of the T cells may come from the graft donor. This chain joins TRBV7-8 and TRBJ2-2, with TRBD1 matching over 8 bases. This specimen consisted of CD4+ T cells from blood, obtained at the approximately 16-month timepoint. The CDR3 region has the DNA TGTGCCAGCAGCTTAGCTCCCGTAGGACAGGGAAGCGGGGAGCTGTTTTTT. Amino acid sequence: CASSLAPVGQGSGELFF.